The present TCR beta chain was sequenced within a study of immune cell composition in non-small cell lung cancer. The CDR3 consists of 14 residues. CDR1 SGDLS and CDR2 YYNGEE come from the germline V gene. V lost 4 bases to trimming and J lost 3 bases, with 13 bases between them. Generated by immunoSEQ multiplex PCR, the TCRdb table keeps only in-frame clones and is missing some. The profile shows some 3,000 clones, roughly 80% of them singletons. The J gene is TRBJ1-2, the V gene TRBV9; D might be TRBD1 (5 bases). The sample consisted of lung tumor tissue. The clonotype originates from a human donor with non-small cell lung cancer. CDR3 sequence reads: CASSPTRGDYGYTF. CDR3 coding DNA: TGTGCCAGCAGCCCGACTCGGGGGGACTATGGCTACACCTTC.